This T cell receptor (beta chain) was documented in a study of cytomegalovirus exposure and HLA in healthy donors. It was with 60 Vbeta and 13 Jbeta primers that the PCR ran. Profiling relied on immunoSEQ multiplex PCR, and the TCRdb table lists in-frame clones only, not all of them. The sample data list some 130,000 clones. CDR1 LNHDA and CDR2 SQIVND come from the germline V gene (reference sequence). The CDR3 is 11 residues long. V lost 3 bases and J 13 bases, leaving 10 bases between the germline ends. Sequencing used PBMCs. V gene TRBV19 combines with J gene TRBJ1-5, with D tentatively TRBD1 (6 bases). This sequence originates from a woman aged 55 to 70 in good health and CMV-seronegative. CDR3 nucleotide sequence: TGTGCCAGTAGTATCAGGACAGAACAGCATTTT. It translates to CASSIRTEQHF.